This passage covers 22 T cell receptor beta chains from one sample sequenced in a study of T cells after yellow fever vaccination (dated by TCRdb to the late 2010s). The treatment or condition label corresponds to: live attenuated yellow fever vaccine strain. Libraries were built with 5' RACE. The sample was run on an Illumina HiSeq 2500. The public sequencing data were trimmed at Q25 with fastp and processed into clonotypes with MiXCR by TCRdb, which kept only in-frame beta chains. Identical CDR3 proteins give one entry, which carries the most common genes and DNA. The sample table lists 500,000 to 650,000 distinct CDR3 sequences, about a sixth of them with a count of one. Jointly, the top ten make up 17% of the sample. Sequencing was performed on PBMCs, taken 5 days after the first yellow fever vaccination. The receptors come from a man younger than 30 who received the YFV17D yellow fever vaccine.

Only a few counts were recorded for this clonotype. The chain has TRBV7-3 and TRBJ2-2; D unresolved. Trimming cost V 4 bases and J 8 bases, with 11 bases left between them. The CDR3 covers 13 residues. Per the germline V gene, CDR1 is SGHTA and CDR2 is FQGTGA. Written as DNA, the CDR3 is TGTGCCAGCAGCTCTCAGGTTTTAGGGGAGCTGTTTTTT. Residues: CASSSQVLGELFF.

The chain recombines TRBV28 with TRBJ2-5, with 7 bases aligning to TRBD2. Per the germline V gene, CDR1 is MDHEN and CDR2 is SYDVKM. The V gene end was trimmed by 5 bases and the J gene end by 5 bases; junction bases not matched to a gene: 8. This CDR3 has 14 residues. CDR3 loop: CASSPGGSAETQYF. The CDR3, as DNA: TGTGCCAGCAGTCCGGGGGGAAGTGCGGAGACCCAGTACTTC. Looking up the rest from reference TRBV28 and TRBJ2-5 gives the full variable domain: DVKVTQSSRYLVKRTGEKVFLECVQDMDHENMFWYRQDPGLGLRLIYFSYDVKMKEKGDIPEGYSVSREKKERFSLILESASTNQTSMYLCASSPGGSAETQYFGPGTRLLVL.

V gene TRBV6-5 combines with J gene TRBJ2-3, with D tentatively TRBD1 or TRBD2 (6 bases each). Trimming shortened V by 0 bases and J by 2 bases, and 9 bases separated the two germline ends. The CDR3 runs 15 residues. CDR1 and CDR2 (germline): MNHEY, SVGAGI. CDR3 sequence: CASSYSGGLTDTQYF. The CDR3 bases are TGTGCCAGCAGTTACTCTGGGGGGCTCACAGATACGCAGTATTTT.

This sequence joins TRBV4-1 and TRBJ2-1; D call uncertain. Trimming left V 0 bases short and J 9 bases short, with 9 bases between. Germline V gives CDR1 MGHRA, CDR2 YSYEKL. The length of the CDR3 is 13 residues. As DNA, the CDR3 is TGCGCCAGCAGCCAAGATCAACGGCTTGAGCAGTTCTTC. Translated, it gives CASSQDQRLEQFF.

The chain uses TRBV2 and TRBJ2-1; 9 bases match TRBD2. Germline V CDR1 and CDR2: SNHLY, FYNNEI. The V gene end was trimmed by 1 base and the J gene end by 4 bases; junction bases not matched to a gene: 8. The CDR3 runs 17 residues. This chain's CDR3 is CASSEESLAGSYNEQFF. In DNA form, the CDR3 reads TGTGCCAGCAGTGAAGAGAGTCTAGCGGGGTCATACAATGAGCAGTTCTTC.

This clonotype was observed a handful of times. The J gene is TRBJ1-4, the V gene TRBV12-3 or TRBV12-4; possibly TRBD1 for D (5 bases). This CDR3 region has 14 residues. V was cut by 1 base and J by 5 bases, with 8 bases left in between. CDR3 loop: CASSLGQKNEKLFF. As DNA, the CDR3 is TGTGCCAGCAGTTTAGGACAGAAGAATGAAAAACTGTTTTTT.

The chain carries TRBV12-3 or TRBV12-4 and TRBJ2-7; D assignment may be TRBD1 or TRBD2 (6 bases each). Trimming took 4 bases from V and 2 from J, leaving 18 bases between them. CDR3 length: 16 residues. The CDR3, as DNA: TGTGCCAGCAGTTCGCGGGGAAGCGGACAGCCCTACGAGCAGTACTTC. Amino acid sequence: CASSSRGSGQPYEQYF.

This chain joins TRBV29-1 and TRBJ1-5; D is uncertain. This CDR3 region has 14 residues. Trimming took off 6 bases at V and 2 bases at J, with 14 bases between the two ends. Germline CDR1 is SQVTM and CDR2 is ANQGSEA. The CDR3 region has the DNA TGCAGCGTAGACTCAAAAAGGGGCAATCAGCCCCAGCATTTT. It translates to CSVDSKRGNQPQHF.

The chain carries TRBV18 and TRBJ1-5, with D perhaps matching TRBD1 (6 bases). The V gene's germline CDR1 is KGHSH and CDR2 LQKENI. Between the trimmed V and J ends, which lost 4 bases and 7 bases, there was a span of 11 bases. The CDR3 covers 13 residues. DNA of the CDR3: TGTGCCAGCTCACTTAGACAGGACCAGCCCCAGCATTTT. As protein: CASSLRQDQPQHF.

This clonotype was detected a few times. The chain has TRBV5-1 and TRBJ2-3; D gene unclear. In germline, CDR1 is SGHRS, CDR2 YFSETQ. The length of the CDR3 is 15 residues. V was trimmed by 0 bases and J by 4 bases, leaving 12 bases between them. The chain's CDR3 is CASSLAQVDADTQYF. The CDR3 nucleotides read TGCGCCAGCAGCTTGGCCCAAGTGGACGCAGATACGCAGTATTTT.

The genes are TRBV19 and TRBJ2-1; D not certain. The CDR3 covers 13 residues. V dropped 1 base and J dropped 6 bases, with 7 bases sitting between them. CDR1 and CDR2 (germline): LNHDA, SQIVND (reference sequence). CDR3 nucleotides: TGTGCCAGTAGTATAGGCGGCCCCAATGAGCAGTTCTTC. Its translation: CASSIGGPNEQFF.

This clonotype has just a few counts. The rearrangement joins TRBV25-1 to TRBJ1-1; D remains ambiguous. Germline V gene lookup returns CDR1 MGHDK and CDR2 SYGVNS. V was trimmed by 1 base and J by 2 bases, leaving 5 bases between them. CDR3 length: 13 amino acids. CDR3 nucleotides: TGTGCCAGCAGTGAATTACATAACACTGAAGCTTTCTTT. It is translated as CASSELHNTEAFF.

V is TRBV3-1 and J is TRBJ1-5; unclear D gene. This CDR3 is built from 13 residues. Germline V CDR1 and CDR2: LGHDT, YNNKEL (reference sequence). The ends were cut back, 0 bases at V and 3 bases at J, with 3 bases in the middle. This chain's CDR3 is CASSQDYNQPQHF. The CDR3 DNA follows: TGTGCCAGCAGCCAAGACTACAATCAGCCCCAGCATTTT.

The V gene is TRBV7-2, the J gene TRBJ1-2; D remains ambiguous. This CDR3 is built from 13 residues. CDR1 is SGHTA and CDR2 is FQGNSA in the germline V gene. Trimming shortened V by 5 bases and J by 4 bases, and 11 bases separated the two germline ends. The CDR3 region has the DNA TGTGCCAGCAGCGCGGACGGATTCTATGGCTACACCTTC. Translated: CASSADGFYGYTF. Full variable domain (remainder filled in from reference TRBV7-2 and TRBJ1-2): GAGVSQSPSNKVTEKGKDVELRCDPISGHTALYWYRQSLGQGLEFLIYFQGNSAPDKSGLPSDRFSAERTGGSVSTLTIQRTQQEDSAVYLCASSADGFYGYTFGSGTRLTVV.

The chain joins TRBV30 to TRBJ2-3, with 10 bases lining up with TRBD2. Germline CDR1 reads GTSNPN; CDR2 reads SVGIG (reference sequence). The CDR3 loop spans 17 amino acids. V dropped 5 bases and J dropped 2; count of bases not matched to a gene: 13. Written as DNA, the CDR3 is TGTGCCTGGTCGGTAGCGGGGGGACTACTGCACACAGATACGCAGTATTTT. This sequence encodes CAWSVAGGLLHTDTQYF.

In its sample, this clonotype was seen a few times. The chain links TRBV4-3 to TRBJ2-2, with D perhaps being TRBD1 or TRBD2 (6 bases each). This CDR3 has 17 residues. Looked up from germline, CDR1 is LGHNA and CDR2 is YSLEER. Trimming cost V 3 bases and J 3 bases, with 17 bases left between them. CDR3 in amino acids: CASSQEGGGQHTGELFF. The CDR3 coding sequence is TGCGCCAGCAGCCAGGAGGGGGGAGGACAGCACACCGGGGAGCTGTTTTTT.

This clonotype was picked up a small number of times. The V gene is TRBV20-1, the J gene TRBJ2-7; D call uncertain. The CDR3 is made up of 14 amino acids. CDR1 and CDR2 from the germline V gene are DFQATT and SNEGSKA (reference sequence). V lost 0 bases, J lost 5 bases, and 14 bases lay in between. DNA for the CDR3: TGCAGTGCTAGAGATTCTTCGGGCTTGAACGAGCAGTACGTC. Translated: CSARDSSGLNEQYV.

The V gene is TRBV5-8, the J gene TRBJ2-6; D uncertain. The ends were cut back, 0 bases at V and 1 base at J, with 8 bases in the middle. The CDR3 is 16 residues long. Looked up from germline, CDR1 is SGHTS and CDR2 is YDEGEE. In DNA, the CDR3 is TGTGCCAGCAGCTTGGGAGAGCCGTCTGGGGCCAACGTCCTGACTTTC. Protein: CASSLGEPSGANVLTF.

This clonotype occurred many times. The chain couples TRBV18 to TRBJ1-1, with D unresolved. Germline V lookup: CDR1 KGHSH, CDR2 LQKENI. This CDR3 is built from 13 residues. Deletions cut 2 bases from V and 5 bases from J, with 9 bases between. The CDR3 DNA follows: TGTGCCAGCTCACCAGCGAGAGGGACTGAAGCTTTCTTT. Translating it yields CASSPARGTEAFF.

This clonotype has only a few counts. For the CDR3, the DNA is TGTGCCAGCAGTCCTCAGTCCCCGGGACAGGGCTACAATGAGCAGTTCTTC. Translated, it gives CASSPQSPGQGYNEQFF. The gene calls are TRBV27 and TRBJ2-1, with TRBD1 matching over 9 bases. The CDR3 runs to 17 residues. Germline V lookup: CDR1 MNHEY, CDR2 SMNVEV (reference sequence). J lost 3 bases, V lost 5 bases, and 11 bases had no gene match.

This chain connects TRBV6-5 to TRBJ2-7; the D gene is possibly TRBD1 (5 bases). From germline, CDR1 is MNHEY and CDR2 SVGAGI. The CDR3 is 16 residues long. V shed 0 bases and J shed 3 bases, with 15 bases lying between them. The CDR3 DNA reads as TGTGCCAGCAGTTACTCGATATGGGGCCCACACTACGAGCAGTACTTC. It is translated as CASSYSIWGPHYEQYF.

V gene TRBV4-1 combines with J gene TRBJ1-6, with 8 bases matching TRBD1. V was clipped by 0 bases and J by 0 bases; unmatched bases: 10. The germline CDR1 and CDR2 sequences are MGHRA and YSYEKL. The CDR3 runs to 20 residues. The CDR3 DNA follows: TGCGCCAGCAGCCAAGAGGAGTTGGGCAGGGGGCTCTCCTATAATTCACCCCTCCACTTT. Translating it yields CASSQEELGRGLSYNSPLHF.